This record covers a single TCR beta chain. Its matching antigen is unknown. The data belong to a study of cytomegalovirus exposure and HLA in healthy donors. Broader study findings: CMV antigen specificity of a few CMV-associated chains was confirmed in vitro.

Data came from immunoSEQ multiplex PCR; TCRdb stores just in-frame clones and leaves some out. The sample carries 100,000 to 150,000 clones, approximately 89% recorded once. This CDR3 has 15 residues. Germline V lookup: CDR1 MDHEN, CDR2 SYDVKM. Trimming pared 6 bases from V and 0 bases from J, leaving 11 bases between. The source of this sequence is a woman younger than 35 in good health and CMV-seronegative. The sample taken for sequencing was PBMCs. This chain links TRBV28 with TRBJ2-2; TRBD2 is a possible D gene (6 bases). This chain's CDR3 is CASSTGGANTGELFF. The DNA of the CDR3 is TGTGCCAGCAGCACCGGGGGAGCGAACACCGGGGAGCTGTTTTTT.